The 28 T cell receptor beta chains given below trace back to one sample, sequenced in a study of cytomegalovirus exposure and HLA in healthy donors. The study ran its PCR with 60 Vbeta and 13 Jbeta primers. The data were produced by immunoSEQ multiplex PCR, yet TCRdb's version contains in-frame clones alone and is incomplete. The sample gives nearly 95,000 clones, less than 65% of which show up once; 5% to 6.5% is in the top ten. The sequenced sample was PBMCs. All receptors come from a woman aged 25 to 39 in good health and CMV-seronegative.

This clone was seen a few times. V usage is TRBV5-1 and J usage is TRBJ1-1; D is unresolved. CDR1 and CDR2 (germline): SGHRS, YFSETQ. V lost 1 base, J lost 0 bases, and 4 bases lay in between. The CDR3 length is 13 residues. The CDR3 nucleotides read TGCGCCAGCAGCTTGCCCATGAACACTGAAGCTTTCTTT. Translation gives CASSLPMNTEAFF.

J is TRBJ2-1 and V is TRBV20-1, with D uncertain. Germline V gives CDR1 DFQATT, CDR2 SNEGSKA (reference sequence). V was clipped by 0 bases and J by 7 bases, with 4 bases between them. The CDR3 sequence is 11 residues long. The CDR3 spells CSARERNEQFF. In DNA, the CDR3 is TGCAGTGCTAGAGAGAGGAATGAGCAGTTCTTC.

The V call is TRBV2, the J call TRBJ1-1, with a possible D match to TRBD1 (5 bases). The germline CDR1 and CDR2 sequences are SNHLY and FYNNEI. Trimming removed 3 bases at V and 1 base at J, with 6 bases between. This CDR3 comprises 13 residues. CDR3 sequence: CASSDDRNTEAFF. CDR3 sequence (DNA): TGTGCCAGCAGTGATGACAGGAACACTGAAGCTTTCTTT.

This chain connects TRBV19 to TRBJ1-1; 11 nucleotides align to TRBD1. V was clipped by 5 bases and J by 11 bases; unmatched bases: 10. CDR1 LNHDA and CDR2 SQIVND come from the germline V gene (reference sequence). The CDR3 covers 14 residues. The CDR3 loop reads CASSPRPGQGDAFF. The CDR3 bases are TGTGCCAGTAGTCCCCGACCGGGACAGGGGGACGCTTTCTTT.

The CDR3 is CASSGRQGLGSPLHF. In DNA form, the CDR3 reads TGTGCCAGTAGTGGACGACAGGGACTAGGATCACCCCTCCACTTT. V usage is TRBV19 and J usage is TRBJ1-6, with 7 bases fitting TRBD1. CDR1 is LNHDA and CDR2 is SQIVND in the germline V gene (reference sequence). The length of the CDR3 is 15 residues. Trimming removed 5 bases from V and 10 bases from J; junction bases left unmatched: 11.

The count of this clone is one. The chain uses TRBV28 and TRBJ2-4; 7 bases are shared with TRBD1. Germline assignment: CDR1 MDHEN and CDR2 SYDVKM. The CDR3 loop spans 15 amino acids. V lost 6 bases and J lost 1; bases outside the gene matches: 6. The CDR3: CASSNTGAAKNIQYF. As DNA, the CDR3 is TGTGCCAGCAGCAATACAGGGGCGGCCAAAAACATTCAGTACTTC.

This clone was seen more than once but under ten times. The CDR3 sequence: CASGDWGTDTQYF. CDR3 nucleotides: TGTGCCTCTGGGGACTGGGGCACAGATACGCAGTATTTT. The V gene is TRBV10-3, the J gene TRBJ2-3, with D maybe TRBD2 (6 bases). CDR1 is ENHRY, CDR2 SYGVKD, per germline. This CDR3 region has 13 residues. V dropped 11 bases and J dropped 1 base, with 13 bases sitting between them.

The gene calls are TRBV10-3 and TRBJ2-2; D possibly corresponds to TRBD2 (7 bases). Trimming removed 11 bases from V and 5 bases from J, with 18 bases in between. Germline V gene data show CDR1 as ENHRY and CDR2 as SYGVKD. This CDR3 is 14 amino acids long. CDR3 loop: CAALGGAGTGELFF. In DNA, the CDR3 is TGTGCCGCCCTTGGGGGGGCAGGGACCGGGGAGCTGTTTTTT.

The chain is built from TRBV10-3 and TRBJ1-1, with D possibly TRBD1 on 6 matching bases. CDR3 length: 14 residues. V lost 4 bases and J 1 base, leaving 10 bases between the germline ends. CDR1 is ENHRY and CDR2 is SYGVKD in the germline V gene. CDR3 loop: CAISGGQSNTEAFF. CDR3 DNA sequence: TGTGCCATCAGTGGGGGGCAGTCGAACACTGAAGCTTTCTTT.

The rearrangement uses TRBV5-1 and TRBJ2-5, with TRBD2 matching 10 bases. Losses at the gene ends were 3 bases for V and 3 bases for J; bases not matched to a gene: 2. From germline, CDR1 is SGHRS and CDR2 YFSETQ. The CDR3 contains 14 residues. CDR3 protein: CASSYLAGEETQYF. CDR3 nucleotides: TGCGCCAGCAGCTATCTAGCGGGAGAAGAGACCCAGTACTTC.

The chain uses TRBV7-9 and TRBJ1-6, with D perhaps matching TRBD1 (5 bases). Germline V gene data show CDR1 as SEHNR and CDR2 as FQNEAQ (reference sequence). With 1 base removed from V and 10 bases from J, the gap between germline ends came to 14 bases. CDR3 length: 15 residues. The CDR3, as DNA: TGTGCCAGCAGCTTAGACGACAGAAGACGCTCACCCCTCCACTTT. Its translation: CASSLDDRRRSPLHF. Supplemented by reference TRBV7-9 and TRBJ1-6, the full variable domain reads DTGVSQNPRHKITKRGQNVTFRCDPISEHNRLYWYRQTLGQGPEFLTYFQNEAQLEKSRLLSDRFSAERPKGSFSTLEIQRTEQGDSAMYLCASSLDDRRRSPLHFGNGTRLTVT.

This clone appeared a few times. The chain carries TRBV25-1 and TRBJ1-2, with a tentative D call TRBD1 (5 bases). Looked up from germline, CDR1 is MGHDK and CDR2 is SYGVNS. Trimming pared 8 bases from V and 2 bases from J, leaving 9 bases between. The CDR3 runs to 12 residues. This CDR3 reads CASEQGNYGYTF. CDR3 sequence (DNA): TGTGCCAGCGAGCAGGGAAACTATGGCTACACCTTC.

The V and J genes are TRBV6-1 and TRBJ2-7, with 7 bases identical to TRBD1. The junction had 1 base not matched to a gene; V was cut back by 8 bases and J by 0 bases. The CDR3 consists of 12 residues. Germline V gives CDR1 MNHNS, CDR2 SASEGT. The chain's CDR3 is CASGQDSYEQYF. The CDR3 DNA reads as TGTGCCAGCGGACAGGACTCCTACGAGCAGTACTTC.

As for this clone: A read error may account for a junction end that differs from germline. V usage is TRBV7-9 and J usage is TRBJ1-3; D might be TRBD1 (6 bases). Germline assignment: CDR1 SEHNR and CDR2 FQNEAQ (reference sequence). This CDR3 contains 15 residues. In nucleotides, the CDR3 is TGTGCCAGCAGCTTAGGGGGGCTATCTGGAAACGCCATATATTTT. Amino acids: CASSLGGLSGNAIYF.

This chain connects TRBV4-1 to TRBJ1-3, with a tentative D call TRBD1 (5 bases). The CDR3 length is 14 residues. The germline CDR1 and CDR2 sequences are MGHRA and YSYEKL. V shed 1 base and J shed 3 bases, with 7 bases lying between them. The CDR3, as DNA: TGCGCCAGCAGCCAAGCACAGGTTGGAAACACCATATATTTT. It yields the protein CASSQAQVGNTIYF.

The chain couples TRBV7-2 to TRBJ2-3; TRBD1 might be the D (6 bases). Per the germline V gene, CDR1 is SGHTA and CDR2 is FQGNSA. This CDR3 region has 16 residues. Trimming took 5 bases from V and 4 from J, leaving 19 bases between them. CDR3 in amino acids: CASSPDLRGRADTQYF. The CDR3 bases are TGTGCCAGCAGCCCCGACCTCAGGGGCCGCGCAGATACGCAGTATTTT.

The chain carries TRBV4-2 and TRBJ1-2; D might be TRBD1 (5 bases). Deletions cut 0 bases from V and 6 bases from J, with 14 bases between. The CDR3 consists of 15 residues. Germline CDR1 LGHNA, CDR2 YNFKEQ. This CDR3 is CASSQEAGRGNGYTF. Here the CDR3 DNA reads TGTGCCAGCAGCCAAGAGGCGGGCCGGGGGAATGGCTACACCTTC.

The chain employs TRBV10-2 and TRBJ2-5; the D gene is possibly TRBD1 (5 bases). This CDR3 is 13 amino acids long. Per germline, CDR1 WSHSY and CDR2 SAAADI. Trimming cost V 3 bases and J 5 bases, with 10 bases left between them. CDR3 DNA: TGCGCCAGCAGTGATCGACCAGGGGAGACCCAGTACTTC. Its translation is CASSDRPGETQYF.

CDR3 protein: CALGGTSDPRGSYEQYF. CDR3 coding DNA: TGTGCCTTAGGGGGGACTAGCGACCCCCGGGGGTCCTACGAGCAGTACTTC. The chain combines TRBV28 with TRBJ2-7; 10 nucleotides match TRBD2. Germline V gene sequence: CDR1 MDHEN, CDR2 SYDVKM. This CDR3 spans 17 amino acids. Unmatched junction bases numbered 17, after V lost 11 bases and J lost 1 base.

This clone has only a few counts. This sequence joins TRBV10-3 and TRBJ2-5; 9 nucleotides align to TRBD1. The CDR3 sequence is 13 residues long. CDR1 ENHRY and CDR2 SYGVKD come from the germline V gene. V was pared by 6 bases and J by 8 bases, with 7 bases of the junction left unmatched. The CDR3, as DNA: TGTGCCATCAGCGAAACAGGGGGCAGTACCCAGTACTTC. Translated: CAISETGGSTQYF.

The rearrangement links TRBV6-6 to TRBJ1-4; perhaps TRBD1 as D (6 bases). Germline V gene lookup returns CDR1 MNHNY and CDR2 SVGAGI (reference sequence). Trimming took off 10 bases at V and 8 bases at J, with 17 bases between the two ends. The CDR3 has 13 amino acids. The DNA of the CDR3 is TGTGCCACGACCAGGGGTGAGGAGGAAAAACTGTTTTTT. The encoded protein is CATTRGEEEKLFF.

This clone was found a few times. This chain links TRBV5-4 with TRBJ1-4, with D perhaps matching TRBD1 (6 bases). Deletions cut 5 bases from V and 8 bases from J, with 13 bases between. This CDR3 has 13 amino acids. Germline V gene sequence: CDR1 SGHNT, CDR2 YYREEE (reference sequence). CDR3 loop: CASRRGGGEKLFF. In DNA, the CDR3 is TGTGCCAGCAGGAGGGGGGGAGGGGAAAAACTGTTTTTT.

This sequence joins TRBV19 and TRBJ1-5, with a possible D match to TRBD1 (5 bases). This CDR3 is built from 17 residues. Trimming took 10 bases from V and 4 from J, leaving 26 bases between them. Looked up from germline, CDR1 is LNHDA and CDR2 is SQIVND (reference sequence). As DNA, the CDR3 is TGTGCCATCAGTAATAGGGGTCTGTCCTCCTCGAATCAGCCCCAGCATTTT. Encoded protein: CAISNRGLSSSNQPQHF.

This chain joins TRBV29-1 and TRBJ2-5; 11 bases fit TRBD1. The junction had 10 bases not matched to a gene; V was cut back by 2 bases and J by 2 bases. Germline CDR1 and CDR2: SQVTM and ANQGSEA. The CDR3 extends over 17 amino acids. The chain's CDR3 is CSVESGQGASLQETQYF. CDR3 DNA sequence: TGCAGCGTTGAATCAGGACAGGGGGCATCTCTACAAGAGACCCAGTACTTC.

This rearrangement joins TRBV11-2 to TRBJ1-1; 7 bases are shared with TRBD1. The CDR3 consists of 15 residues. Germline loops: CDR1 SGHAT, CDR2 FQNNGV. J was trimmed by 1 base and V by 5 bases; bases with no gene match: 7. CDR3 residues: CASSATDRKNTEAFF. As DNA, the CDR3 is TGTGCCAGCAGCGCCACGGACAGGAAGAACACTGAAGCTTTCTTT.

This sequence joins TRBV14 and TRBJ2-1, with 7 bases identical to TRBD2. The CDR3 is 17 amino acids. The V and J ends lost 2 bases and 1 base, in that order; junction bases with no gene match: 8. Germline V lookup: CDR1 SGHDN, CDR2 FVKESK. The DNA for the CDR3 is TGTGCCAGCAGCCAATTTGTAGCGGGCCCTTCCTACAATGAGCAGTTCTTC. It encodes CASSQFVAGPSYNEQFF.

This chain uses TRBV4-3 with TRBJ2-7; weak D call: TRBD1 (5 bases). This CDR3 is 14 amino acids long. From germline, CDR1 is LGHNA and CDR2 YSLEER. V gave up 4 bases and J gave up 2 bases, with 12 bases separating them. The CDR3 region has the DNA TGCGCCAGCAGCCGTACAGGATCTGCCTACGAGCAGTACTTC. Its protein product is CASSRTGSAYEQYF.

The chain combines TRBV6-1 with TRBJ2-4, with 7 bases lining up with TRBD1. The CDR3 is 19 amino acids. V gave up 3 bases and J gave up 0 bases; unmatched junction bases: 14. Per the germline V gene, CDR1 is MNHNS and CDR2 is SASEGT. The CDR3: CASSDEQGYGSLAKNIQYF. CDR3 bases: TGTGCCAGCAGTGATGAACAGGGGTACGGGTCGTTAGCCAAAAACATTCAGTACTTC.